Listed here are 4 T cell receptor beta chains from one sample, sequenced in a study of T cell responses to AZD1222 COVID-19 vaccine. Clones were sequenced by immunoSEQ multiplex PCR, and TCRdb holds only the in-frame ones, with some missing. This table holds 95,000 to 100,000 clones, approximately 89% found once. The sample was peripheral blood, taken 28 days after the second AZD1222 dose. Every receptor here comes from an adult who received the AZD1222 COVID-19 vaccine.

This clone was seen a few times. In DNA, the CDR3 is TGTGCCTGGAGTGTCGGAGGCAATCAGCCCCAGCATTTT. This codes for CAWSVGGNQPQHF. The V and J genes are TRBV30 and TRBJ1-5, with no clear D. This CDR3 is 13 amino acids long. Germline values: CDR1 GTSNPN, CDR2 SVGIG (reference sequence). Trimming pared 0 bases from V and 2 bases from J, leaving 5 bases between.

This rearrangement joins TRBV30 to TRBJ2-7; the D is unclear. V gave up 1 base and J gave up 7 bases, with 11 bases separating them. The CDR3 length is 12 residues. Germline loops: CDR1 GTSNPN, CDR2 SVGIG (reference sequence). DNA for the CDR3: TGTGCCTGGAGTGATGGGGTGAGGGAGCAGTACTTC. Translation: CAWSDGVREQYF.

The rearrangement joins TRBV15 to TRBJ1-2; D is uncertain. The CDR3 consists of 13 residues. Trimming cost V 0 bases and J 8 bases, with 10 bases left between them. Germline lookup yields CDR1 LNHNV and CDR2 YYDKDF (reference sequence). The CDR3 DNA follows: TGTGCCACCAGCAGAGATCAATTGAGGGGCTACACCTTC. This sequence encodes CATSRDQLRGYTF.

The CDR3 coding sequence is TGTGCCAGCAGTGAAGCCGGCGGGGGGCAGGGAAAACTGTTTTTT. This translates into CASSEAGGGQGKLFF. V gene TRBV2 combines with J gene TRBJ1-4; D possibly corresponds to TRBD1 (6 bases). The CDR3 has 15 amino acids. Germline V lookup: CDR1 SNHLY, CDR2 FYNNEI. The V end was cut by 0 bases, the J end by 10 bases, with 15 bases between.